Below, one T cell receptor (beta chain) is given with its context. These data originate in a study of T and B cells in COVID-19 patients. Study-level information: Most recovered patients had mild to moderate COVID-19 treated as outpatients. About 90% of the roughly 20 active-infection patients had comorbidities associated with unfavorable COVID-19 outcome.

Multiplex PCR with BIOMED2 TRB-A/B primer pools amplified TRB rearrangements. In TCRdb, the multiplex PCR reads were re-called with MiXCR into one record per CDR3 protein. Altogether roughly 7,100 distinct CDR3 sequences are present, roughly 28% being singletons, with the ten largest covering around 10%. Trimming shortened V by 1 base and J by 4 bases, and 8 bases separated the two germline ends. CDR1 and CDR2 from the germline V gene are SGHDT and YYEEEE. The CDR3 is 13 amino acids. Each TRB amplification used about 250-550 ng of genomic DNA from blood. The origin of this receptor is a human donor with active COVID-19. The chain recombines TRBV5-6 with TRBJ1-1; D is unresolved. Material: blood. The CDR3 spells CASSLFGGTEAFF. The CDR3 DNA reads TGTGCCAGCAGCTTGTTTGGTGGCACTGAAGCTTTCTTT.